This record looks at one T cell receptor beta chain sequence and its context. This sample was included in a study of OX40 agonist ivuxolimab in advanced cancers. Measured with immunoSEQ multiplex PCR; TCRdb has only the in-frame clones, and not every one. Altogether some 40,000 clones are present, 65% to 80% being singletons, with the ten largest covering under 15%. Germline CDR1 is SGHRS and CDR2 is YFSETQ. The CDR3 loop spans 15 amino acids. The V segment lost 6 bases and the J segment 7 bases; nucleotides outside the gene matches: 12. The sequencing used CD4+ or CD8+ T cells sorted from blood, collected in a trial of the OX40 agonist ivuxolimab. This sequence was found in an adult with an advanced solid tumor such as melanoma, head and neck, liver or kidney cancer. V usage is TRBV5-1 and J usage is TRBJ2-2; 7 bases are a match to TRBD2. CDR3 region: CASTIGLAANGELFF. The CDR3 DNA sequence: TGCGCCAGCACCATTGGGCTAGCGGCTAACGGGGAGCTGTTTTTT.